The 7 T cell receptor beta chains presented below share a single source sample, sequenced in a study of blood T cell repertoires in COVID-19. Assay used: immunoSEQ multiplex PCR; TCRdb lists only in-frame clones, some missing. Among around 200,000 clones listed, roughly four fifths were seen once. Sequencing was done on a sample of peripheral blood. The receptors derive from a human donor in a cohort sampled during active COVID-19.

This chain joins TRBV15 and TRBJ2-3; 7 bases fit TRBD2. The V gene's germline CDR1 is LNHNV and CDR2 YYDKDF (reference sequence). CDR3 length: 15 amino acids. The V and J ends lost 6 bases and 0 bases, in that order; junction bases with no gene match: 6. The CDR3: CATRREGRSTDTQYF. The CDR3 DNA reads as TGTGCCACCAGGAGGGAGGGGAGAAGCACAGATACGCAGTATTTT.

This clone was seen a few times. The chain has TRBV27 and TRBJ1-3; D not certain. Trimming left V 2 bases short and J 8 bases short, with 19 bases between. This CDR3 has 16 residues. Germline CDR1 and CDR2: MNHEY and SMNVEV (reference sequence). CDR3 in amino acids: CASSLSGRHQGDTIYF. The DNA for the CDR3 is TGTGCCAGCAGTTTAAGCGGGAGACACCAAGGTGACACCATATATTTT.

This clone is a singleton in its sample. The chain links TRBV25-1 to TRBJ1-5, with D perhaps TRBD1 (5 bases). Germline assignment: CDR1 MGHDK and CDR2 SYGVNS. The CDR3 runs to 13 residues. V lost 6 bases to trimming and J lost 2 bases, with 8 bases between them. The CDR3 is CASSQTGNQPQHF. CDR3 coding DNA: TGTGCCAGCAGCCAGACAGGCAATCAGCCCCAGCATTTT.

The rearrangement joins TRBV7-8 to TRBJ2-7, with TRBD1 matching 10 bases. J lost 5 bases, V lost 5 bases, and 9 bases had no gene match. Germline V gene sequence: CDR1 SGHVS, CDR2 FQNEAQ. The CDR3 length is 15 residues. This chain's CDR3 is CASSLGTGVRNEQYF. CDR3 coding DNA: TGTGCCAGCAGCCTAGGGACAGGGGTAAGGAACGAGCAGTACTTC. The whole variable domain, remainder taken from reference TRBV7-8 and TRBJ2-7, is GAGVSQSPRYKVAKRGQDVALRCDPISGHVSLFWYQQALGQGPEFLTYFQNEAQLDKSGLPSDRFFAERPEGSVSTLKIQRTQQEDSAVYLCASSLGTGVRNEQYFGPGTRLTVT.

The chain links TRBV5-6 to TRBJ2-5; no definite D call. CDR1 and CDR2 (germline): SGHDT, YYEEEE. The CDR3 totals 15 residues. The V and J ends lost 0 bases and 5 bases respectively, with 14 bases between them. CDR3 in DNA: TGTGCCAGCAGCTTGGTGCTGGCAACCCAGGAGACCCAGTACTTC. Translated: CASSLVLATQETQYF.

The rearrangement uses TRBV6-5 and TRBJ1-6; 8 bases agree with TRBD1. Germline V gene lookup returns CDR1 MNHEY and CDR2 SVGAGI. The CDR3 totals 13 residues. Trimming removed 9 bases from V and 5 bases from J; junction bases left unmatched: 3. CDR3 in amino acids: CASGQGHNSPLHF. The CDR3 DNA reads as TGTGCCAGTGGACAGGGCCATAATTCACCCCTCCACTTT.

This clone appeared a single time. The identical CDR3 is also encoded by other nucleotide sequences in the sample. The V and J genes are TRBV5-4 and TRBJ1-2; D uncertain. Per germline, CDR1 SGHNT and CDR2 YYREEE (reference sequence). The CDR3 loop spans 12 amino acids. V was cut by 0 bases and J by 4 bases, with 4 bases left in between. The CDR3 DNA reads as TGTGCCAGCAGCTTGGGAGGCTATGGCTACACCTTC. The encoded protein is CASSLGGYGYTF.